This TCR beta chain comes out of a study of beta chain features in type 1 diabetes. A remark on this clone: Antigen specificity is unknown.

The V end was cut by 8 bases, the J end by 1 base, with 14 bases between. CDR1 is GTSNPN, CDR2 SVGIG, per germline (reference sequence). CDR3 length: 13 residues. The whole isolated RNA underwent reverse transcription, so sequencing captured expressed TCRB transcripts. This table comes from immunoSEQ multiplex PCR, and its TCRdb copy is limited to in-frame clones, with some not included. The data contain roughly 290,000 clones, over 14% of them singletons. Findings and caveats of the study: Shorter TCRB CDR3s, moderately but significantly so, were found in Type 1 diabetes patients in all four CD4+ subsets.

The TCR was taken from a man aged 18-30 years with type 1 diabetes. This chain connects TRBV30 to TRBJ1-1; perhaps TRBD1 as D (6 bases). Input material: naive CD4+ T cells from blood. For the CDR3, the DNA is TGTGCCGGGGGCAGGGTCCCGAACACTGAAGCTTTCTTT. It is translated as CAGGRVPNTEAFF.